These 29 T cell receptor beta chains were all obtained from the same sample, sequenced in a study of cytomegalovirus exposure and HLA in healthy donors listed by TCRdb under 2017. The library was produced with the immunoSEQ multiplex PCR assay. For the multiplex PCR, a mixture combining 60 forward primers for TCR Vbeta segments and 13 reverse primers for TCR Jbeta segments was used. TCRdb mirrors the immuneACCESS table, restricted to in-frame sequences. Some clones are absent from its copies; in checked studies, under half trace to an unresolved V gene, and the reason for the others is unknown. This sample comprises tens of thousands of clones, 65% to 70% of them detected only once. The ten largest account for approximately 7.6% of the sample. The sequencing input was PBMCs. The receptors originated from a man in his forties in good health and CMV-seropositive.

This sequence joins TRBV5-4 and TRBJ1-6; TRBD1 might be the D (6 bases). The V and J ends lost 4 bases and 9 bases respectively, with 14 bases between them. In germline, CDR1 is SGHNT, CDR2 YYREEE (reference sequence). CDR3 length: 14 residues. The CDR3 spells CASSPTGGGSPLHF. In DNA form, the CDR3 reads TGTGCCAGCAGCCCGACAGGAGGAGGTTCACCCCTCCACTTT.

The chain employs TRBV6-5 and TRBJ1-1; 9 bases agree with TRBD1. The CDR3 is 12 residues long. Germline V gene data show CDR1 as MNHEY and CDR2 as SVGAGI. The V and J ends lost 7 bases and 6 bases, in that order; junction bases with no gene match: 3. The CDR3 here is CASNDRGAEAFF. DNA of the CDR3: TGTGCCAGCAACGACAGGGGGGCTGAAGCTTTCTTT.

The chain links TRBV10-2 to TRBJ2-5, with 15 bases aligning to TRBD2. CDR3 length: 17 residues. Trimming took 3 bases from V and 7 from J; bases not matched to a gene: 9. The germline V gene has CDR1 WSHSY and CDR2 SAAADI. The CDR3 sequence is CASSEAGLAGGYGTQYF. The CDR3 bases are TGCGCCAGCAGTGAAGCGGGACTAGCGGGAGGCTATGGGACCCAGTACTTC.

V gene TRBV28 combines with J gene TRBJ2-3; TRBD2 aligns across 9 bases. Germline loops: CDR1 MDHEN, CDR2 SYDVKM. The CDR3 sequence is 16 residues long. With V trimmed by 6 bases and J by 1 base, 8 bases remained unmatched. CDR3 nucleotide sequence: TGTGCCAGCAGCCGGTTCGTAGCGGGAGGCACAGATACGCAGTATTTT. It translates to CASSRFVAGGTDTQYF.

The chain combines TRBV5-1 with TRBJ2-2, with D possibly matching TRBD1 (5 bases). V was shortened by 6 bases and J by 4 bases, with 13 bases between the two germline ends. Germline values: CDR1 SGHRS, CDR2 YFSETQ. CDR3 length: 14 amino acids. In DNA form, the CDR3 reads TGCGCCAGCATGACCCAGGGTCCCACCGGGGAGCTGTTTTTT. This codes for CASMTQGPTGELFF.

A word on this clone: Other nucleotide sequences from this sample produce the same CDR3. The CDR3 bases are TGTGCCAGCAGCCCGTACCGAGAGGCTAACTATGGCTACACCTTC. Its translation: CASSPYREANYGYTF. The gene calls are TRBV7-2 and TRBJ1-2; no clear D gene. The germline V gene has CDR1 SGHTA and CDR2 FQGNSA. V shed 5 bases and J shed 0 bases, with 13 bases lying between them. CDR3 size: 15 residues.

This clone was counted a few times. The chain combines TRBV5-1 with TRBJ2-2, with 7 nucleotides matching TRBD1. V was clipped by 3 bases and J by 7 bases; unmatched bases: 6. The CDR3 spans 14 residues. CDR1 SGHRS and CDR2 YFSETQ come from the germline V gene. The CDR3 reads CASSSTTGVGELFF. The CDR3, as DNA: TGCGCCAGCAGCTCTACCACAGGGGTCGGGGAGCTGTTTTTT.

In nucleotides, the CDR3 is TGCGCCAGCAGCCTCCGACAGGGGACCCAAGAGACCCAGTACTTC. It specifies CASSLRQGTQETQYF. The chain joins TRBV4-3 to TRBJ2-5; TRBD1 matches at 8 bases. CDR1 and CDR2 from the germline V gene are LGHNA and YSLEER. This CDR3 region has 15 residues. Losses at the gene ends were 4 bases for V and 1 base for J; bases not matched to a gene: 5.

This chain links TRBV28 with TRBJ2-5; tentative D call: TRBD1 (6 bases). With 6 bases removed from V and 7 bases from J, the gap between germline ends came to 12 bases. The CDR3 sequence is 12 residues long. In germline, CDR1 is MDHEN, CDR2 SYDVKM. The CDR3 bases are TGTGCCAGCAGCCCCCTAGGGGGGACCCAGTACTTC. Encoded protein: CASSPLGGTQYF. The whole variable domain, filled in from reference TRBV28 and TRBJ2-5, reads DVKVTQSSRYLVKRTGEKVFLECVQDMDHENMFWYRQDPGLGLRLIYFSYDVKMKEKGDIPEGYSVSREKKERFSLILESASTNQTSMYLCASSPLGGTQYFGPGTRLLVL.

The chain has TRBV2 and TRBJ2-1; tentatively, D is TRBD2 (6 bases). Germline V lookup: CDR1 SNHLY, CDR2 FYNNEI. This CDR3 is 17 amino acids long. V dropped 5 bases and J dropped 8 bases, with 25 bases sitting between them. The CDR3 sequence: CASSRPASAPSQYEQFF. The CDR3 DNA reads as TGTGCCAGCAGTCGACCCGCTAGCGCGCCTTCCCAATATGAGCAGTTCTTC. Full variable domain (remainder filled in from reference TRBV2 and TRBJ2-1): EPEVTQTPSHQVTQMGQEVILRCVPISNHLYFYWYRQILGQKVEFLVSFYNNEISEKSEIFDDQFSVERPDGSNFTLKIRSTKLEDSAMYFCASSRPASAPSQYEQFFGPGTRLTVL.

The chain employs TRBV6-5 and TRBJ1-3; D remains unclear. The CDR3 runs to 15 residues. Germline-derived CDR1 and CDR2 are MNHEY and SVGAGI. V was pared by 0 bases and J by 0 bases, with 6 bases between. CDR3: CASSYSPVSGNTIYF. Written as DNA, the CDR3 is TGTGCCAGCAGTTACTCGCCAGTCTCTGGAAACACCATATATTTT.

This chain joins TRBV15 and TRBJ2-1; maybe TRBD1 (6 bases). CDR3 length: 15 residues. The germline gives CDR1 LNHNV, CDR2 YYDKDF (reference sequence). The V and J ends lost 4 bases and 1 base respectively, with 11 bases between them. The CDR3, as DNA: TGTGCCACCAGCATTGGGGGCCCTTCCTACAATGAGCAGTTCTTC. Encoded protein: CATSIGGPSYNEQFF.

This clone was observed a few times. The chain employs TRBV30 and TRBJ1-5, with 7 bases lining up with TRBD1. CDR1 is GTSNPN and CDR2 is SVGIG in the germline V gene (reference sequence). The CDR3 spans 14 residues. Trimming removed 2 bases from V and 5 bases from J; junction bases left unmatched: 6. CDR3 loop: CAWSRDRGDQPQHF. The CDR3 DNA reads as TGTGCCTGGAGTCGGGACAGAGGTGATCAGCCCCAGCATTTT.

This clone appeared once. The V call is TRBV19, the J call TRBJ2-7; possibly TRBD2 for D (6 bases). The CDR3 loop spans 15 amino acids. CDR1 and CDR2 (germline): LNHDA, SQIVND (reference sequence). Trimming pared 5 bases from V and 3 bases from J, leaving 17 bases between. The CDR3 DNA follows: TGTGCCAGTAGTTCGCGGGATCCCGGGCTCTACGAGCAGTACTTC. Translation gives CASSSRDPGLYEQYF.

J is TRBJ1-1 and V is TRBV5-8; 7 bases line up with TRBD1. Germline values: CDR1 SGHTS, CDR2 YDEGEE. CDR3 length equals 16 residues. Germline trimming cut 3 bases from V and 0 bases from J; bases unmatched to any gene: 8. CDR3 DNA: TGTGCCAGCAGCTCTCCAGGGGGGACGTTGAACACTGAAGCTTTCTTT. Protein: CASSSPGGTLNTEAFF.

V is TRBV25-1 and J is TRBJ2-5; 10 bases are shared with TRBD1. There are 15 residues in the CDR3. V shed 1 base and J 5 bases; nucleotides not matched to a gene: 4. Per the germline V gene, CDR1 is MGHDK and CDR2 is SYGVNS. The CDR3 spells CASSELDRGWETQYF. CDR3 sequence (DNA): TGTGCCAGCAGTGAATTGGACAGGGGGTGGGAGACCCAGTACTTC.

The gene calls are TRBV7-2 and TRBJ1-2; 8 nucleotides match TRBD1. Germline CDR1 is SGHTA and CDR2 is FQGNSA. The V gene end was trimmed by 7 bases and the J gene end by 1 base; junction bases not matched to a gene: 17. This CDR3 has 18 amino acids. The CDR3: CASTPEGVTGDINYGYTF. The CDR3 DNA reads as TGTGCCAGCACCCCCGAGGGAGTGACAGGGGATATTAACTATGGCTACACCTTC.

The chain carries TRBV28 and TRBJ2-1; tentative D call: TRBD2 (6 bases). This CDR3 comprises 15 residues. Germline lookup yields CDR1 MDHEN and CDR2 SYDVKM. V gave up 6 bases and J gave up 0 bases, with 12 bases separating them. The CDR3 region is CASSLGGISYNEQFF. CDR3 bases: TGTGCCAGCAGCTTAGGAGGGATCTCCTACAATGAGCAGTTCTTC.

V usage is TRBV4-1 and J usage is TRBJ2-1, with 11 bases matching TRBD1. The CDR3 is 16 amino acids. With 3 bases clipped from V and 10 bases from J, the junction kept 11 bases outside the gene matches. Germline-derived CDR1 and CDR2 are MGHRA and YSYEKL. DNA of the CDR3: TGCGCCAGCAGCCAGTCTCCGGGACAGGGGGATGGGGAGCAGTTCTTC. Protein: CASSQSPGQGDGEQFF.

The genes are TRBV30 and TRBJ1-4; 10 bases line up with TRBD1. CDR3 size: 16 residues. The germline gives CDR1 GTSNPN, CDR2 SVGIG (reference sequence). V shed 2 bases and J 7 bases; nucleotides not matched to a gene: 10. The CDR3 DNA follows: TGTGCCTGGAGTCCACCTCCGGGACAGGGGATTGAAAAACTGTTTTTT. This translates into CAWSPPPGQGIEKLFF.

The J gene is TRBJ2-7, the V gene TRBV6-5; 10 nucleotides line up with TRBD1. Trimming took 3 bases from V and 5 from J; bases not matched to a gene: 7. CDR1 and CDR2 from the germline V gene are MNHEY and SVGAGI. CDR3 length: 15 amino acids. CDR3 protein: CASSYSGTGVDEQYF. The CDR3, as DNA: TGTGCCAGCAGTTATTCCGGGACAGGGGTCGACGAGCAGTACTTC.

Here the CDR3 reads CASSGALSGNTIYF. The CDR3 DNA sequence: TGTGCCAGTAGTGGAGCCCTCTCTGGAAACACCATATATTTT. The V call is TRBV19, the J call TRBJ1-3; D not resolved. The CDR3 is 14 amino acids. The V and J ends lost 5 bases and 0 bases respectively, with 8 bases between them. CDR1 is LNHDA, CDR2 SQIVND, per germline (reference sequence).

The chain is built from TRBV2 and TRBJ1-2, with D possibly TRBD1 on 6 matching bases. CDR3 length: 14 amino acids. Germline-derived CDR1 and CDR2 are SNHLY and FYNNEI. V dropped 6 bases and J dropped 5 bases, with 16 bases sitting between them. CDR3 region: CASRPQGQTYGYTF. The CDR3 bases are TGTGCCAGCAGACCCCAGGGGCAGACGTATGGCTACACCTTC.

This clone was detected only a few times. V gene TRBV19 combines with J gene TRBJ2-6; a weak D match, TRBD1 (5 bases). The CDR3 spans 14 residues. Trimming stripped 7 bases from V and 2 bases from J, with 9 bases between. Germline V CDR1 and CDR2: LNHDA, SQIVND (reference sequence). CDR3 sequence: CASTARAGANVLTF. The CDR3 region has the DNA TGTGCCAGTACCGCCAGGGCTGGGGCCAACGTCCTGACTTTC.

The rearrangement uses TRBV7-8 and TRBJ1-2, with TRBD1 matching 9 bases. The CDR3 runs to 14 residues. Looked up from germline, CDR1 is SGHVS and CDR2 is FQNEAQ. Unmatched junction bases numbered 7, after V lost 1 base and J lost 10 bases. CDR3 DNA sequence: TGTGCCAGCAGCTTAGGGCGGGACAGGGCCACCTACACCTTC. It encodes CASSLGRDRATYTF. The full variable domain, its missing parts supplied by reference TRBV7-8 and TRBJ1-2, is GAGVSQSPRYKVAKRGQDVALRCDPISGHVSLFWYQQALGQGPEFLTYFQNEAQLDKSGLPSDRFFAERPEGSVSTLKIQRTQQEDSAVYLCASSLGRDRATYTFGSGTRLTVV.

The V gene is TRBV5-1, the J gene TRBJ2-1; 7 nucleotides line up with TRBD2. CDR3 length: 15 residues. Germline V gives CDR1 SGHRS, CDR2 YFSETQ. Losses at the gene ends were 0 bases for V and 7 bases for J; bases not matched to a gene: 7. In DNA, the CDR3 is TGCGCCAGCAGCTTGGCCCCGTTGGGGGGGAATGAGCAGTTCTTC. Amino acid sequence: CASSLAPLGGNEQFF.

The chain combines TRBV15 with TRBJ2-1; 9 bases agree with TRBD1. With 0 bases clipped from V and 7 bases from J, the junction kept 4 bases outside the gene matches. This CDR3 contains 15 residues. Germline CDR1 LNHNV, CDR2 YYDKDF (reference sequence). In nucleotides, the CDR3 is TGTGCCACCAGCAGAGAACAGGGGGCGCCGAATGAGCAGTTCTTC. It translates to CATSREQGAPNEQFF.

This clone has only a few counts. DNA of the CDR3: TGCGCCAGCAGCTTGCAGACAGGGGGTAGGAACTATGGCTACACCTTC. The encoded protein is CASSLQTGGRNYGYTF. The rearrangement joins TRBV5-1 to TRBJ1-2, with 9 nucleotides matching TRBD1. After removal of 1 base from V and 2 bases from J, the junction contained 6 bases not matched to a gene. Germline V gene lookup returns CDR1 SGHRS and CDR2 YFSETQ. This CDR3 has 16 residues.

This chain joins TRBV30 and TRBJ2-7, with a possible D match to TRBD1 (6 bases). V was pared by 8 bases and J by 2 bases, with 16 bases between. CDR1 is GTSNPN and CDR2 is SVGIG in the germline V gene (reference sequence). The CDR3 contains 13 residues. The CDR3 DNA is TGTGCCCGAGCAGGGGATCGTGCCTACGAGCAGTACTTC. Translating it yields CARAGDRAYEQYF.